This T cell receptor (beta chain) was identified during a study of early T cells in non-severe SARS-CoV-2 infection. Note on this clonotype: A much larger clone is a single base away; this may be a read error.

TCRdb ran MiXCR on the 5' RACE reads and lists one entry per CDR3 protein. The sample carries 70,000 to 75,000 distinct CDR3 sequences, less than 15% recorded once. This CDR3 has 15 amino acids. Germline CDR1 SGHRS, CDR2 YFSETQ. The ends lost 4 bases at V and 7 bases at J; junction bases unmatched: 10. The clonotype was recovered from an adult who was a healthcare worker with PCR-confirmed SARS-CoV-2 infection or an uninfected control (not recorded which). Material: whole blood. V is TRBV5-1 and J is TRBJ1-4; TRBD1 matches 7 bases. CDR3 region: CASSVQGGGSEKLFF. In DNA, the CDR3 is TGCGCCAGCAGCGTACAGGGAGGGGGCAGTGAAAAACTGTTTTTT.